These 17 T cell receptor beta chains originate from one sample sequenced in a study of identical twins. Each CDR3 protein gets one entry after TCRdb re-called the 5' RACE reads with MiXCR. The data show approximately 680,000 distinct CDR3 sequences, around 7.4% seen once. These same data were also listed under a study on yellow fever vaccine responses in identical twins.

What was sequenced was PBMCs. The receptors here all came from a woman between 18 and 29 years old in good health.

There are many counts of this clonotype. The chain uses TRBV5-1 and TRBJ2-1; 9 nucleotides align to TRBD2. V dropped 2 bases and J dropped 9; count of bases not matched to a gene: 9. The CDR3 length is 15 residues. Germline V gives CDR1 SGHRS, CDR2 YFSETQ. CDR3 coding DNA: TGCGCCAGCAGCTTCGGCGGGGGGGCTAGTATTGAGCAGTTCTTC. This codes for CASSFGGGASIEQFF.

This clonotype was found many times. V is TRBV27 and J is TRBJ1-2, with a tentative D call TRBD1 (6 bases). V lost 4 bases to trimming and J lost 4 bases, with 10 bases between them. CDR3 size: 13 residues. The V gene's germline CDR1 is MNHEY and CDR2 SMNVEV (reference sequence). Written as DNA, the CDR3 is TGTGCCAGCAGTTCCGAGGGGGTCTATGGCTACACCTTC. The encoded protein is CASSSEGVYGYTF.

Ten or more counts support this clonotype. The chain uses TRBV15 and TRBJ2-3; possibly TRBD2 for D (5 bases). Germline loops: CDR1 LNHNV, CDR2 YYDKDF (reference sequence). The CDR3 extends over 17 amino acids. With 2 bases removed from V and 4 bases from J, the gap between germline ends came to 19 bases. For the CDR3, the DNA is TGTGCCACCAGCAGAAACACTAGGAGGCCCGGTGCAGATACGCAGTATTTT. It yields the protein CATSRNTRRPGADTQYF. The full variable domain, with the rest looked up from reference TRBV15 and TRBJ2-3, is DAMVIQNPRYQVTQFGKPVTLSCSQTLNHNVMYWYQQKSSQAPKLLFHYYDKDFNNEADTPDNFQSRRPNTSFCFLDIRSPGLGDTAMYLCATSRNTRRPGADTQYFGPGTRLTVL.

The genes are TRBV5-1 and TRBJ1-1; D gene ambiguous. V lost 5 bases and J 2 bases, leaving 13 bases between the germline ends. The CDR3 has 14 residues. Germline V CDR1 and CDR2: SGHRS, YFSETQ. The CDR3, as DNA: TGCGCCAGCAGGTTTACCGGGAGAAACACTGAAGCTTTCTTT. It specifies CASRFTGRNTEAFF.

This clonotype was counted only a few times. J is TRBJ1-4 and V is TRBV25-1, with D perhaps TRBD1 (5 bases). This CDR3 has 17 residues. Germline values: CDR1 MGHDK, CDR2 SYGVNS. V gave up 0 bases and J gave up 0 bases, with 11 bases separating them. CDR3 coding DNA: TGTGCCAGCAGTGAATACCGGGACCGAGCAACTAATGAAAAACTGTTTTTT. Its protein is CASSEYRDRATNEKLFF.

This clonotype was counted at least ten times. This sequence joins TRBV7-2 and TRBJ2-1; 7 bases match TRBD2. The germline CDR1 and CDR2 sequences are SGHTA and FQGNSA. With V trimmed by 5 bases and J by 3 bases, 7 bases remained unmatched. CDR3 length: 15 residues. CDR3 DNA sequence: TGTGCCAGCAGCCAAGGACTAGTCCTCTACAATGAGCAGTTCTTC. This gives the protein CASSQGLVLYNEQFF.

The table lists this clonotype with a few counts. The V call is TRBV5-1, the J call TRBJ1-5, with 7 bases fitting TRBD1. J lost 6 bases, V lost 0 bases, and 6 bases had no gene match. This CDR3 is built from 15 residues. Germline assignment: CDR1 SGHRS and CDR2 YFSETQ. CDR3 loop: CASSLDGGGTQPQHF. The CDR3 DNA reads as TGCGCCAGCAGCTTGGATGGAGGGGGCACTCAGCCCCAGCATTTT. Full variable domain (missing parts from reference TRBV5-1 and TRBJ1-5): KAGVTQTPRYLIKTRGQQVTLSCSPISGHRSVSWYQQTPGQGLQFLFEYFSETQRNKGNFPGRFSGRQFSNSRSEMNVSTLELGDSALYLCASSLDGGGTQPQHFGDGTRLSIL.

This rearrangement joins TRBV29-1 to TRBJ2-7; TRBD1 matches at 9 bases. Germline V gene sequence: CDR1 SQVTM, CDR2 ANQGSEA. CDR3 size: 14 residues. J gave up 5 bases and V 1 base, and 6 bases lay outside the gene matches. The CDR3 DNA sequence: TGCAGCGTTGAAGGGGGACAGGGTTTCAACGAGCAGTACTTC. Translating gives CSVEGGQGFNEQYF.

In this sample, this clonotype turned up a few times. The V and J genes are TRBV9 and TRBJ1-2; 10 bases line up with TRBD1. Trimming took 1 base from V and 4 from J; bases not matched to a gene: 10. In germline, CDR1 is SGDLS, CDR2 YYNGEE. This CDR3 spans 17 amino acids. The CDR3 here is CASSVFSGGDRGYGYTF. The CDR3 DNA sequence: TGTGCCAGCAGCGTATTTAGTGGTGGGGACAGGGGCTATGGCTACACCTTC. The variable domain in full, completed from reference TRBV9 and TRBJ1-2, reads DSGVTQTPKHLITATGQRVTLRCSPRSGDLSVYWYQQSLDQGLQFLIQYYNGEERAKGNILERFSAQQFPDLHSELNLSSLELGDSALYFCASSVFSGGDRGYGYTFGSGTRLTVV.

This clonotype has a count of ten or more. The gene calls are TRBV9 and TRBJ2-1; TRBD2 matches at 8 bases. This CDR3 contains 16 residues. The V and J ends lost 0 bases and 7 bases, in that order; junction bases with no gene match: 9. Germline assignment: CDR1 SGDLS and CDR2 YYNGEE. CDR3 protein: CASSVDPGGARNEQFF. The DNA of the CDR3 is TGTGCCAGCAGCGTAGACCCGGGAGGGGCGAGAAATGAGCAGTTCTTC.

This clonotype was counted between two and nine times. The chain has TRBV20-1 and TRBJ2-7, with no clear D. V lost 6 bases and J 2 bases, leaving 11 bases between the germline ends. The germline V gene encodes CDR1 DFQATT and CDR2 SNEGSKA (reference sequence). CDR3 length: 12 amino acids. The CDR3 DNA sequence: TGCAGTGCCCCCGGGCCCGCCTACGAGCAGTACTTC. This encodes CSAPGPAYEQYF.

This clonotype was recorded many times. The chain carries TRBV10-3 and TRBJ2-1; D remains ambiguous. The CDR3 is 13 amino acids. Germline CDR1 reads ENHRY; CDR2 reads SYGVKD. Trimming took off 3 bases at V and 4 bases at J, with 7 bases between the two ends. The CDR3 nucleotides are TGTGCCATCAGTGAAGATCCATACAATGAGCAGTTCTTC. Encoded protein: CAISEDPYNEQFF.

The chain is built from TRBV28 and TRBJ1-5; 8 bases map to TRBD1. Germline V gene data show CDR1 as MDHEN and CDR2 as SYDVKM. The CDR3 totals 15 residues. The V segment lost 5 bases and the J segment 9 bases; nucleotides outside the gene matches: 12. The DNA of the CDR3 is TGTGCCAGCAGTCCCCAGGGGACAGGAGGGGGGCCCCAGCATTTT. This sequence encodes CASSPQGTGGGPQHF.

This clonotype was recorded a few times. This chain uses TRBV28 with TRBJ1-3; D call uncertain. In germline, CDR1 is MDHEN, CDR2 SYDVKM. CDR3 length equals 15 residues. Trimming shortened V by 2 bases and J by 0 bases, and 8 bases separated the two germline ends. The CDR3 DNA reads as TGTGCCAGCAGTTTACCGGGGAGCTCTGGAAACACCATATATTTT. Translated: CASSLPGSSGNTIYF.

The chain couples TRBV5-8 to TRBJ1-1, with D perhaps TRBD1 (5 bases). CDR3 length equals 15 residues. Between the trimmed V and J ends, which lost 0 bases and 1 base, there was a span of 10 bases. CDR1 is SGHTS, CDR2 YDEGEE, per germline. This chain's CDR3 is CASSLGQGWNTEAFF. CDR3 sequence (DNA): TGTGCCAGCAGCTTGGGGCAGGGTTGGAACACTGAAGCTTTCTTT. The full variable domain, its missing parts supplied by reference TRBV5-8 and TRBJ1-1, is EAGVTQSPTHLIKTRGQQATLRCSPISGHTSVYWYQQALGLGLQFLLWYDEGEERNRGNFPPRFSGRQFPNYSSELNVNALELEDSALYLCASSLGQGWNTEAFFGQGTRLTVV.

This clonotype was seen a few times. The chain has TRBV20-1 and TRBJ2-5, with 9 bases that match TRBD2. Per the germline V gene, CDR1 is DFQATT and CDR2 is SNEGSKA (reference sequence). The CDR3 totals 13 residues. V trimming: 8 bases; J trimming: 5 bases; junction bases outside the gene matches: 9. The DNA of the CDR3 is TGCAGTTCACGCGGGGGGGGAGTGGAGACCCAGTACTTC. The encoded protein is CSSRGGGVETQYF.

V is TRBV2 and J is TRBJ2-3; TRBD1 matches 7 bases. V was pared by 11 bases and J by 2 bases, with 22 bases of the junction left unmatched. This CDR3 is 18 amino acids long. CDR1 is SNHLY, CDR2 FYNNEI, per germline. Written as DNA, the CDR3 is TGTGCCTTCAGTTTTAAGGGGACAGCCATATTCCTCACAGATACGCAGTATTTT. It is translated as CAFSFKGTAIFLTDTQYF.